These 8 T cell receptor beta chains originate from one sample sequenced in a study of blood T cells in healthy people across ages (dated by TCRdb to 2015 to 2017). Library preparation was by 5' RACE. Sequencer: Illumina HiSeq 2500. The second PCR ran for about 6 to 11 cycles and used a J-beta primer mix along with a sample-barcoded 5' primer. In-frame beta chains were kept once TCRdb had trimmed the public reads at Q25 with fastp and called clones with MiXCR. All rows with the same CDR3 protein become a single entry with the most common DNA and genes. In this sample the table shows 850,000 or so distinct CDR3 sequences, less than 35% of which occur a single time. The ten largest account for roughly a sixth of the sample. The sequenced sample consisted of blood. These receptors came from an elderly woman in good health.

The V call is TRBV20-1, the J call TRBJ1-6; the match to TRBD1 covers 7 bases. V gave up 3 bases and J gave up 4 bases; unmatched junction bases: 6. CDR3 length: 15 amino acids. Germline-derived CDR1 and CDR2 are DFQATT and SNEGSKA (reference sequence). The CDR3 sequence is CSASRGTEYNSPLHF. CDR3 coding DNA: TGCAGTGCTAGTCGGGGGACAGAATATAATTCACCCCTCCACTTT.

V gene TRBV7-9 combines with J gene TRBJ2-3, with D possibly TRBD2 on 6 matching bases. The CDR3 covers 18 residues. Between the trimmed V and J ends, which lost 4 bases and 0 bases, there was a span of 20 bases. Germline assignment: CDR1 SEHNR and CDR2 FQNEAQ (reference sequence). CDR3 residues: CASSSGFTSGQSTDTQYF. In nucleotides, the CDR3 is TGTGCCAGCAGCTCGGGCTTTACGAGCGGGCAAAGCACAGATACGCAGTATTTT.

The genes are TRBV5-1 and TRBJ2-2; D may match TRBD1 or TRBD2 (5 bases each). The V gene's germline CDR1 is SGHRS and CDR2 YFSETQ. The CDR3 covers 14 residues. Trimming removed 3 bases from V and 2 bases from J, with 8 bases in between. The CDR3 DNA reads TGCGCCAGCAGCTGGGACCTTAACACCGGGGAGCTGTTTTTT. Translated, it gives CASSWDLNTGELFF.

In this sample, this clonotype turned up many times. J is TRBJ2-1 and V is TRBV7-8; TRBD1 is a possible D gene (7 bases). The V end lost 4 bases, the J end lost 5 bases, and 15 bases lay between the germline ends. CDR3 size: 15 residues. Germline CDR1 SGHVS, CDR2 FQNEAQ. CDR3 DNA: TGTGCCAGCAGCTCGTTCAGGGGGGAGAACAATGAGCAGTTCTTC. It yields the protein CASSSFRGENNEQFF.

This clonotype appeared many times. This chain uses TRBV14 with TRBJ2-7; no clear D. Germline-derived CDR1 and CDR2 are SGHDN and FVKESK. Trimming pared 2 bases from V and 3 bases from J, leaving 8 bases between. The length of the CDR3 is 13 residues. The CDR3 coding sequence is TGTGCCAGCAGCCAACCTTCTCACTACGAGCAGTACTTC. As protein: CASSQPSHYEQYF.

Of note for this clonotype: A read error may account for a junction end that differs from germline. The chain employs TRBV18 and TRBJ1-2; D gene uncertain. Looked up from germline, CDR1 is KGHSH and CDR2 is LQKENI. CDR3 size: 16 residues. The CDR3 protein is CASSPPVRWGDYGCTF. CDR3 bases: TGTGCCAGCTCACCACCGGTCAGGTGGGGAGACTATGGCTGCACCTTC.

This clonotype was detected many times. The chain joins TRBV5-1 to TRBJ2-5; D remains ambiguous. Germline assignment: CDR1 SGHRS and CDR2 YFSETQ. CDR3 length equals 13 residues. Trimming took 3 bases from V and 0 from J, leaving 6 bases between them. CDR3 sequence reads: CASSSLNQETQYF. As DNA, the CDR3 is TGCGCCAGCAGCTCTCTAAACCAAGAGACCCAGTACTTC.

The sample holds many counts of this clonotype. J is TRBJ2-3 and V is TRBV7-2; either TRBD1 or TRBD2 may fit D (5 bases each). The CDR3 consists of 14 residues. CDR1 and CDR2 from the germline V gene are SGHTA and FQGNSA. With 6 bases removed from V and 4 bases from J, the gap between germline ends came to 14 bases. CDR3 residues: CASRSGPSADTQYF. The CDR3 nucleotides read TGTGCCAGCAGATCGGGACCAAGCGCAGATACGCAGTATTTT.